This is a list of T cell receptor beta chains from one sample in a study of monozygotic twins with inflammatory bowel disease. TCRdb re-analyzed the 5' RACE reads; it lists each CDR3 protein once, without DNA. The sample includes approximately 330,000 distinct CDR3 sequences. The source material was blood. These receptors all stem from a human donor with ulcerative colitis or Crohn's disease, or a healthy co-twin of an affected twin (not recorded which). CDR3s include the opening cysteine and the closing phenylalanine or tryptophan. Fields, in order: CDR3 protein, V gene, J gene.

CASSREGGNTEAFF	TRBV5-1	TRBJ1-1
CASSSGDLAGVTQYF	TRBV5-1	TRBJ2-3
CASSSEQGTEAFF	TRBV7-9	TRBJ1-1
CASRSGPGYEQYF	TRBV12-3/TRBV12-4	TRBJ2-7
CASMTGNTEAFF	TRBV19	TRBJ1-1
CASSPPHSGRSNEQFF	TRBV5-1	TRBJ2-1
CASSHRGQGIEKLFF	TRBV14	TRBJ1-4
CASSSHQAATGELFF	TRBV7-2	TRBJ2-2
CASSGTGGRYRRYGYTF	TRBV19	TRBJ1-2
CASGDYMAEQFF	TRBV12-5	TRBJ2-1
CASSQDQGFGQPQHF	TRBV4-3	TRBJ1-5
CASSWEPGQGGYEQFF	TRBV5-1	TRBJ2-1
CASTLGRGRADTQYF	TRBV12-3/TRBV12-4	TRBJ2-3
CASSPGGEGNPPTYEQYF	TRBV18	TRBJ2-7
CASSLSGTGGFSEQYF	TRBV27	TRBJ2-7
CASSLNGNADTQYF	TRBV12-3/TRBV12-4	TRBJ2-3
CASSPSWGEQYF	TRBV14	TRBJ2-7
CASRDRGTDTQYF	TRBV7-9	TRBJ2-3
CASSPGWAGYTF	TRBV6-2/TRBV6-3	TRBJ1-2
CASSLGGGPYKETQYF	TRBV7-9	TRBJ2-5
CASSVDGDSYEQYF	TRBV9	TRBJ2-7
CSAREVIAGSRGELFF	TRBV20-1	TRBJ2-2